This T cell receptor (beta chain) was identified during a study of immune evolution from preneoplasia to lung adenocarcinoma. The CDR3 loop spans 15 amino acids. The germline CDR1 and CDR2 sequences are SGHTA and FQGTGA. Trimming cost V 2 bases and J 6 bases; bases outside gene matches: 7. The protocol was immunoSEQ multiplex PCR, while the TCRdb copy is restricted to in-frame clones and leaves out a portion. The profile shows approximately 11,000 clones, less than 85% of them singletons. The source material was FFPE minimally invasive lung adenocarcinoma tissue. This sequence originates from a person between 65 and 79 years old with lung adenocarcinoma. The J gene is TRBJ2-3, the V gene TRBV7-3, with 8 bases matching TRBD2. The CDR3 loop is CASSLSGGAQDTQYF. The DNA of the CDR3 is TGTGCCAGCAGCTTATCCGGGGGGGCCCAGGATACGCAGTATTTT.